This T cell receptor (beta chain) was sequenced during a study of vaccination and CD4 T cells after COVID-19. This clonotype has only one observation. The antigen remains undetermined. The Oncomine TCR Beta short-read assay sequenced DNA from cultured CD4+ T cells. TCRdb called the PCR reads again in MiXCR, with one record for every CDR3 protein. This sample has 20,000 to 30,000 distinct CDR3 sequences, with 40% to 55% found just once. Germline CDR1 LGHNA, CDR2 YSLEER. The CDR3 runs to 14 residues. V was pared by 2 bases and J by 5 bases, with 3 bases of the junction left unmatched. The time point: late sampling 161 to 241 days after vaccination in three convalescent patients. Treatment reported: roughly ten-day PBMC culture with coronavirus spike peptide pools or control peptides (ViraFEST assay).

The source of this sequence is a human donor who had recovered from COVID-19. The rearrangement links TRBV4-3 to TRBJ2-3; 8 bases match TRBD1. Material: CD4+ T cells from blood, cultured in vitro, obtained about 7 months after SARS-CoV-2 vaccination. CDR3 nucleotides: TGCGCCAGCAGCCAACGCACAGGGGGAGATACGCAGTATTTT. As protein: CASSQRTGGDTQYF.